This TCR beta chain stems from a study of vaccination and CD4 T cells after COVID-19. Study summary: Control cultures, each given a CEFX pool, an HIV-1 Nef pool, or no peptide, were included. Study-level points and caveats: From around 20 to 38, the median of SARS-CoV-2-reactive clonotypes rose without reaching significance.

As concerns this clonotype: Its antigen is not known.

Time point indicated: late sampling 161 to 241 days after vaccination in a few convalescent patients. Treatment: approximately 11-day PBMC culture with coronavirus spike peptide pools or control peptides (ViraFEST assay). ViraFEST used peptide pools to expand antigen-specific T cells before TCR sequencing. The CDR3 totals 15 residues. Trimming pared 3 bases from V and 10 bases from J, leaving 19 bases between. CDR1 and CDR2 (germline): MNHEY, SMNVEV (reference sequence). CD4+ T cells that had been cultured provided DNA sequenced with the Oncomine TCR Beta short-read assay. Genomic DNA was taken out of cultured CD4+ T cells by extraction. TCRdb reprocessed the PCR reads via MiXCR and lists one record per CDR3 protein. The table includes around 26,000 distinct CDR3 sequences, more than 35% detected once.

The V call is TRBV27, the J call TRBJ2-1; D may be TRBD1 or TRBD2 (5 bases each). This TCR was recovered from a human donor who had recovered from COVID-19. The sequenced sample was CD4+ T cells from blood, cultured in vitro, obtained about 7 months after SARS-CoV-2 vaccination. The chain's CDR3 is CASSFTRETGREQFF. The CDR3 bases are TGTGCCAGCAGTTTCACCAGGGAGACGGGGCGGGAGCAGTTCTTC.